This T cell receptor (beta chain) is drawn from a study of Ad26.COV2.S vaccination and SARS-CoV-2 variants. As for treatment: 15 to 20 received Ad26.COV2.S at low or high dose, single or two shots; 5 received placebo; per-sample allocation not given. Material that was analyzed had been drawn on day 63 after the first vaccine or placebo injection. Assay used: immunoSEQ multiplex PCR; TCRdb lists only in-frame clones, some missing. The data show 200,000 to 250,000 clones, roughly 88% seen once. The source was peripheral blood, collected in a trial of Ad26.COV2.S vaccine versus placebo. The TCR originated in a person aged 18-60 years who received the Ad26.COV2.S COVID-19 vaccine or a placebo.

The CDR3 is CASSEVAGKPPQHF. In DNA, the CDR3 is TGTGCCAGCAGTGAAGTGGCAGGGAAACCGCCCCAGCATTTT. The chain couples TRBV2 to TRBJ1-5, with D perhaps TRBD1 (5 bases). This CDR3 spans 14 amino acids. V lost 1 base and J lost 9, with 13 bases in between. The germline V gene has CDR1 SNHLY and CDR2 FYNNEI.